One sample yielded the 20 T cell receptor beta chains listed below, sequenced in a study of shared clonotypes between healthy human individuals. The table came from immunoSEQ multiplex PCR; TCRdb's copy has only in-frame clones and leaves some out. The table shows 2 million to 3 million clones, with around 90% occurring only once. What was sequenced was naive CD4+ T cells sorted from blood. The subset here: CD45RA+ positively selected. The receptors derive from a man in his late teens or twenties in good health.

The genes are TRBV5-1 and TRBJ2-3; 11 nucleotides agree with TRBD2. The germline gives CDR1 SGHRS, CDR2 YFSETQ. The CDR3 has 18 amino acids. The V segment lost 0 bases and the J segment 4 bases; nucleotides outside the gene matches: 10. The CDR3 spells CASSLVGSGGASADTQYF. The CDR3 nucleotides are TGCGCCAGCAGCTTGGTCGGTAGCGGGGGGGCCAGCGCAGATACGCAGTATTTT.

The rearrangement joins TRBV28 to TRBJ2-3; D not certain. CDR3 length equals 17 residues. Germline lookup yields CDR1 MDHEN and CDR2 SYDVKM. The V end was cut by 8 bases, the J end by 1 base, with 22 bases between. The CDR3 loop reads CASLGLYHVQGTDTQYF. CDR3 in DNA: TGTGCCAGCCTTGGGCTCTATCACGTTCAAGGCACAGATACGCAGTATTTT. The full variable domain, in which reference TRBV28 and TRBJ2-3 provide the parts outside the CDR3, is DVKVTQSSRYLVKRTGEKVFLECVQDMDHENMFWYRQDPGLGLRLIYFSYDVKMKEKGDIPEGYSVSREKKERFSLILESASTNQTSMYLCASLGLYHVQGTDTQYFGPGTRLTVL.

V gene TRBV19 combines with J gene TRBJ1-6; D not certain. CDR1 and CDR2 (germline): LNHDA, SQIVND (reference sequence). CDR3 length: 13 amino acids. V lost 6 bases and J lost 9, with 12 bases in between. The CDR3 DNA is TGTGCCAGTAGCGACATCCAACTTTCACCCCTCCACTTT. This sequence encodes CASSDIQLSPLHF.

The chain recombines TRBV12-5 with TRBJ2-7; D is possibly TRBD2 (5 bases). The CDR3 runs 14 residues. Trimming removed 3 bases at V and 6 bases at J, with 15 bases between. The germline V gene encodes CDR1 LGHNT and CDR2 FRNRAP. The CDR3 DNA is TGTGCTAGTGGTTTAGGTTCCCGAGGAGGCGAGCAGTACTTC. It is translated as CASGLGSRGGEQYF.

This chain connects TRBV5-1 to TRBJ2-5; D is uncertain. V was clipped by 0 bases and J by 3 bases, with 9 bases between them. Germline V gene sequence: CDR1 SGHRS, CDR2 YFSETQ. The CDR3 length is 14 residues. The CDR3 is CASSLGTAKETQYF. The CDR3 DNA sequence: TGCGCCAGCAGCTTGGGAACAGCCAAAGAGACCCAGTACTTC.

The chain employs TRBV6-5 and TRBJ1-5; D is unresolved. CDR3 size: 14 residues. Per the germline V gene, CDR1 is MNHEY and CDR2 is SVGAGI. Trimming removed 4 bases at V and 3 bases at J, with 10 bases between. The DNA of the CDR3 is TGTGCCAGCAGTTTCCTGGAAGCCAATCAGCCCCAGCATTTT. This sequence encodes CASSFLEANQPQHF.

This chain connects TRBV6-5 to TRBJ1-2; a weak D match, TRBD1 (6 bases). Per germline, CDR1 MNHEY and CDR2 SVGAGI. The CDR3 runs 12 residues. V was pared by 7 bases and J by 5 bases, with 11 bases between. The CDR3 protein is CASNNGQYGYTF. In DNA form, the CDR3 reads TGTGCCAGCAACAACGGACAGTATGGCTACACCTTC.

V usage is TRBV7-2 and J usage is TRBJ2-7; either TRBD1 or TRBD2 may fit D (6 bases each). Trimming left V 1 base short and J 0 bases short, with 10 bases between. The CDR3 has 15 residues. Germline assignment: CDR1 SGHTA and CDR2 FQGNSA. The CDR3 coding sequence is TGTGCCAGCAGCTTAGGGGGGGCGCCCTCCTACGAGCAGTACTTC. Amino acids: CASSLGGAPSYEQYF.

V usage is TRBV27 and J usage is TRBJ1-2; 10 bases agree with TRBD1. The V and J ends lost 6 bases and 2 bases, in that order; junction bases with no gene match: 9. Germline V CDR1 and CDR2: MNHEY, SMNVEV (reference sequence). This CDR3 is built from 16 residues. The CDR3 protein is CASSGQGGPRNYGYTF. The DNA for the CDR3 is TGTGCCAGCAGCGGACAGGGGGGACCTAGGAACTATGGCTACACCTTC.

The chain recombines TRBV6-5 with TRBJ2-3; maybe TRBD2 (6 bases). Trimming removed 7 bases from V and 2 bases from J, with 13 bases in between. This CDR3 spans 14 amino acids. CDR1 is MNHEY, CDR2 SVGAGI, per germline. The chain's CDR3 is CASKPGTLTDTQYF. The CDR3 DNA follows: TGTGCCAGCAAGCCCGGGACTCTCACAGATACGCAGTATTTT.

The chain carries TRBV27 and TRBJ2-6; no definite D call. V lost 1 base to trimming and J lost 0 bases, with 4 bases between them. This CDR3 is built from 15 residues. The germline gives CDR1 MNHEY, CDR2 SMNVEV (reference sequence). The CDR3 DNA follows: TGTGCCAGCAGTTTATACGTCTCTGGGGCCAACGTCCTGACTTTC. The encoded protein is CASSLYVSGANVLTF.

This clone was seen a single time. This specimen includes other DNA sequences encoding the same CDR3. The rearrangement joins TRBV5-4 to TRBJ2-5; TRBD2 aligns across 8 bases. V lost 4 bases and J lost 1; bases outside the gene matches: 3. Germline V gene data show CDR1 as SGHNT and CDR2 as YYREEE (reference sequence). The CDR3 contains 14 residues. In DNA form, the CDR3 reads TGTGCCAGCAGCCCCGGGGGGGCCCAAGAGACCCAGTACTTC. It encodes CASSPGGAQETQYF.

A remark on this clone: The sample has other DNA sequences that encode this CDR3 too. V usage is TRBV6-1 and J usage is TRBJ1-2; TRBD1 agrees at 9 bases. There are 12 residues in the CDR3. Germline loops: CDR1 MNHNS, CDR2 SASEGT. After removal of 6 bases from V and 5 bases from J, the junction contained 1 base not matched to a gene. The DNA of the CDR3 is TGTGCCAGCAGCGGGACAGGGTATGGCTACACCTTC. Its translation is CASSGTGYGYTF.

This sequence joins TRBV6-1 and TRBJ2-3, with TRBD2 identical over 9 bases. The CDR3 sequence is 15 residues long. With 5 bases clipped from V and 1 base from J, the junction kept 4 bases outside the gene matches. CDR1 is MNHNS and CDR2 is SASEGT in the germline V gene. The CDR3 here is CASSLLAGRTDTQYF. CDR3 sequence (DNA): TGTGCCAGCAGTTTACTAGCGGGCCGCACAGATACGCAGTATTTT.

This clone came up once. The sample has other DNA sequences that encode this CDR3 too. The CDR3 loop reads CASSLRTTGELFF. The CDR3 DNA sequence: TGTGCCAGCAGCTTACGCACTACCGGGGAGCTGTTTTTT. V is TRBV7-9 and J is TRBJ2-2; the D is unclear. CDR1 SEHNR and CDR2 FQNEAQ come from the germline V gene (reference sequence). V was shortened by 2 bases and J by 5 bases, with 6 bases between the two germline ends. CDR3 length: 13 residues.

The J gene is TRBJ2-5, the V gene TRBV9, with 9 bases matching TRBD2. Germline V gene data show CDR1 as SGDLS and CDR2 as YYNGEE. The CDR3 has 12 residues. V lost 10 bases and J lost 3; bases outside the gene matches: 4. The CDR3 loop is CARGRVEETQYF. In DNA form, the CDR3 reads TGTGCCCGCGGGAGGGTAGAAGAGACCCAGTACTTC.

V is TRBV9 and J is TRBJ2-3; no firm D call. V gave up 3 bases and J gave up 6 bases, with 17 bases separating them. The CDR3 loop spans 15 amino acids. Germline V gene data show CDR1 as SGDLS and CDR2 as YYNGEE. CDR3 protein: CASSAYTGTYDTQYF. In nucleotides, the CDR3 is TGTGCCAGCAGCGCCTATACTGGCACATACGATACGCAGTATTTT.

J is TRBJ1-2 and V is TRBV6-5; 7 nucleotides align to TRBD1. Germline lookup yields CDR1 MNHEY and CDR2 SVGAGI. The V segment lost 11 bases and the J segment 5 bases; nucleotides outside the gene matches: 14. CDR3 length: 14 residues. In DNA, the CDR3 is TGTGCCGGTTATGATCCGGGACAGTATTATGGCTACACCTTC. Amino acid sequence: CAGYDPGQYYGYTF.

V is TRBV10-3 and J is TRBJ2-2, with TRBD2 identical over 12 bases. V gave up 4 bases and J gave up 2 bases; unmatched junction bases: 2. Germline V CDR1 and CDR2: ENHRY, SYGVKD. This CDR3 has 16 residues. CDR3 amino acids: CAISAGLAGNTGELFF. The CDR3 coding sequence is TGTGCCATCAGTGCTGGACTAGCGGGAAACACCGGGGAGCTGTTTTTT.

This sequence joins TRBV19 and TRBJ1-5, with no clear D. The V gene's germline CDR1 is LNHDA and CDR2 SQIVND (reference sequence). The CDR3 spans 13 residues. V dropped 6 bases and J dropped 7 bases, with 13 bases sitting between them. For the CDR3, the DNA is TGTGCCAGTAGAGGTCCTGGGGAGCAGCCCCAGCATTTT. It translates to CASRGPGEQPQHF. Drawing the rest from reference TRBV19 and TRBJ1-5, the complete variable domain is DGGITQSPKYLFRKEGQNVTLSCEQNLNHDAMYWYRQDPGQGLRLIYYSQIVNDFQKGDIAEGYSVSREKKESFPLTVTSAQKNPTAFYLCASRGPGEQPQHFGDGTRLSIL.